These 17 T cell receptor beta chains were sequenced from one sample in a study of T cell changes during pregnancy in multiple sclerosis. Here immunoSEQ multiplex PCR was the method, and the copy in TCRdb shows in-frame clones only, minus some. The table lists 35,000 to 45,000 clones, around nine tenths of them singletons, with more than 0.4% in the top ten. Here the sequenced sample was CD4+ T cells from peripheral blood mononuclear cells, taken in the third trimester of pregnancy. The origin of the receptors is a female donor with multiple sclerosis, enrolled in a pregnancy study.

Only a few counts were recorded for this clone. This specimen includes other DNA sequences encoding the same CDR3. The chain uses TRBV29-1 and TRBJ2-5, with D perhaps TRBD2 (6 bases). CDR1 and CDR2 from the germline V gene are SQVTM and ANQGSEA. The CDR3 is 10 residues long. The germline V and J ends were trimmed by 6 bases and 4 bases, with 6 bases remaining between them. The DNA for the CDR3 is TGCAGCGTGGGGGGAGAGACCCAGTACTTC. Protein: CSVGGETQYF.

This rearrangement joins TRBV5-1 to TRBJ1-2; 7 nucleotides agree with TRBD1. V was pared by 0 bases and J by 8 bases, with 4 bases of the junction left unmatched. The CDR3 has 13 amino acids. Germline CDR1 SGHRS, CDR2 YFSETQ. CDR3 nucleotide sequence: TGCGCCAGCAGCTTGGGACAGGGAGAAGGCTACACCTTC. Encoded protein: CASSLGQGEGYTF.

CDR3 DNA sequence: TGTGCCAGCAGCGTAGGGACATCAACTGATGGCTACACCTTC. Its translation: CASSVGTSTDGYTF. The V and J genes are TRBV9 and TRBJ1-2, with D possibly matching TRBD1 (5 bases). Germline CDR1 and CDR2: SGDLS and YYNGEE. The CDR3 covers 14 residues. V was clipped by 0 bases and J by 6 bases, with 12 bases between them.

The rearrangement links TRBV6-1 to TRBJ2-7; tentative D call: TRBD1 (5 bases). The CDR3 is 15 amino acids. CDR1 and CDR2 from the germline V gene are MNHNS and SASEGT. Trimming cost V 2 bases and J 0 bases, with 11 bases left between them. CDR3 sequence reads: CASSESGYLSYEQYF. In DNA, the CDR3 is TGTGCCAGCAGTGAATCAGGGTACCTCTCCTACGAGCAGTACTTC.

The J gene is TRBJ2-2, the V gene TRBV5-4; possible D gene TRBD1, 5 bases. Trimming pared 2 bases from V and 3 bases from J, leaving 8 bases between. CDR1 is SGHNT, CDR2 YYREEE, per germline (reference sequence). The length of the CDR3 is 14 residues. The CDR3 spells CASSFGHYTGELFF. Here the CDR3 DNA reads TGTGCCAGCAGCTTCGGACATTACACCGGGGAGCTGTTTTTT.

The chain recombines TRBV29-1 with TRBJ2-4; TRBD2 aligns across 8 bases. This CDR3 contains 13 residues. The junction had 10 bases not matched to a gene; V was cut back by 6 bases and J by 9 bases. CDR1 is SQVTM and CDR2 is ANQGSEA in the germline V gene. CDR3 residues: CSVGTRGGSIQYF. CDR3 nucleotide sequence: TGCAGCGTCGGGACCCGCGGGGGGAGCATTCAGTACTTC. Full variable domain (missing parts from reference TRBV29-1 and TRBJ2-4): SAVISQKPSRDICQRGTSLTIQCQVDSQVTMMFWYRQQPGQSLTLIATANQGSEATYESGFVIDKFPISRPNLTFSTLTVSNMSPEDSSIYLCSVGTRGGSIQYFGAGTRLSVL.

The chain uses TRBV18 and TRBJ2-5, with 8 bases matching TRBD1. The CDR3 sequence is 15 residues long. Germline CDR1 reads KGHSH; CDR2 reads LQKENI. Germline trimming cut 3 bases from V and 6 bases from J; bases unmatched to any gene: 9. CDR3 protein: CASSPETGAGKTQYF. The CDR3 nucleotides read TGTGCCAGCTCACCTGAGACAGGGGCCGGAAAGACCCAGTACTTC. Full variable domain (remainder filled in from reference TRBV18 and TRBJ2-5): NAGVMQNPRHLVRRRGQEARLRCSPMKGHSHVYWYRQLPEEGLKFMVYLQKENIIDESGMPKERFSAEFPKEGPSILRIQQVVRGDSAAYFCASSPETGAGKTQYFGPGTRLLVL.

The J gene is TRBJ2-1, the V gene TRBV2; D unresolved. Germline V gene lookup returns CDR1 SNHLY and CDR2 FYNNEI. With 3 bases removed from V and 4 bases from J, the gap between germline ends came to 7 bases. CDR3 length equals 13 residues. CDR3 sequence reads: CASSDPGYNEQFF. The CDR3 coding sequence is TGTGCCAGCAGTGATCCAGGATACAATGAGCAGTTCTTC.

The CDR3 DNA sequence: TGCGCCAGCAGCCCTGGACAGGGGGGCGGCTCTAACTATGGCTACACCTTC. Protein sequence: CASSPGQGGGSNYGYTF. J is TRBJ1-2 and V is TRBV5-1; the match to TRBD1 covers 10 bases. Trimming at V came to 4 bases and at J to 0 bases, leaving 9 bases not matched to a gene. The V gene's germline CDR1 is SGHRS and CDR2 YFSETQ. The CDR3 runs to 17 residues.

The rearrangement joins TRBV5-1 to TRBJ2-3; D is possibly TRBD2 (6 bases). CDR3 size: 16 residues. V was pared by 3 bases and J by 4 bases, with 18 bases between. Germline assignment: CDR1 SGHRS and CDR2 YFSETQ. The CDR3 DNA sequence: TGCGCCAGCAGCTCGGGGACTCAGTGGGGCCCAGATACGCAGTATTTT. Translated: CASSSGTQWGPDTQYF.

The V and J genes are TRBV6-5 and TRBJ1-5; tentative D call: TRBD1 (5 bases). This CDR3 spans 13 amino acids. V was clipped by 5 bases and J by 0 bases, with 5 bases between them. The germline V gene encodes CDR1 MNHEY and CDR2 SVGAGI. CDR3 sequence (DNA): TGTGCCAGCAGTGACAGTAGCAATCAGCCCCAGCATTTT. Its translation: CASSDSSNQPQHF.

The J gene is TRBJ2-5, the V gene TRBV7-2; 10 nucleotides match TRBD1. V was pared by 5 bases and J by 5 bases, with 2 bases of the junction left unmatched. The CDR3 is made up of 13 amino acids. The germline gives CDR1 SGHTA, CDR2 FQGNSA. The CDR3 bases are TGTGCCAGCAGCCCGGGACAGGGGGAGACCCAGTACTTC. It encodes CASSPGQGETQYF.

V gene TRBV30 combines with J gene TRBJ2-1; D unresolved. V was pared by 2 bases and J by 4 bases, with 15 bases between. The CDR3 is 15 amino acids. Germline lookup yields CDR1 GTSNPN and CDR2 SVGIG (reference sequence). The CDR3 DNA reads as TGTGCCTGGAGTAAGAGGCTTCCTCAATACAATGAGCAGTTCTTC. Protein product: CAWSKRLPQYNEQFF.

This chain uses TRBV9 with TRBJ2-5, with TRBD1 matching 7 bases. Trimming removed 0 bases from V and 1 base from J; junction bases left unmatched: 0. CDR1 SGDLS and CDR2 YYNGEE come from the germline V gene. The CDR3 has 14 amino acids. The CDR3 protein is CASSVAGGQETQYF. In DNA, the CDR3 is TGTGCCAGCAGCGTAGCAGGGGGCCAAGAGACCCAGTACTTC.

This chain links TRBV2 with TRBJ2-7; D is ambiguous. The V end was cut by 5 bases, the J end by 3 bases, with 5 bases between. Germline values: CDR1 SNHLY, CDR2 FYNNEI. There are 11 residues in the CDR3. CDR3: CASSLGYEQYF. In DNA, the CDR3 is TGTGCCAGCAGTCTCGGCTACGAGCAGTACTTC.

V and J are TRBV12-5 and TRBJ2-1; perhaps TRBD2 as D (6 bases). V lost 4 bases and J 6 bases, leaving 10 bases between the germline ends. This CDR3 is 13 amino acids long. Germline V gene sequence: CDR1 LGHNT, CDR2 FRNRAP. CDR3 sequence: CASGSVGGNEQFF. CDR3 nucleotide sequence: TGTGCTAGTGGTTCCGTGGGGGGCAATGAGCAGTTCTTC.

This clone was counted between two and nine times. The chain recombines TRBV18 with TRBJ2-7; 11 nucleotides align to TRBD2. The CDR3 is 15 amino acids. V was pared by 3 bases and J by 0 bases, with 1 base of the junction left unmatched. Germline V gene lookup returns CDR1 KGHSH and CDR2 LQKENI. The CDR3 reads CASSPLAGGSYEQYF. In nucleotides, the CDR3 is TGTGCCAGCTCACCCCTAGCGGGGGGCTCCTACGAGCAGTACTTC.